The 2 T cell receptor beta chains given below trace back to one sample, sequenced in a study of shared clonotypes between healthy human individuals. Clones were read by immunoSEQ multiplex PCR, and TCRdb kept only the in-frame ones, dropping some. The profile covers around 480,000 clones, with about 80% appearing a single time and around 13% taken by the ten largest. The sequencing sample was made of PBMCs. Receptor source: a woman aged 40 to 49 in good health. Some clones in this sample may be carry-over from other donors' samples.

The chain has TRBV30 and TRBJ2-1; 14 bases are shared with TRBD2. V was clipped by 1 base and J by 3 bases; unmatched bases: 2. The CDR3 loop spans 16 amino acids. The germline CDR1 and CDR2 sequences are GTSNPN and SVGIG (reference sequence). The CDR3 DNA sequence: TGTGCCTGGAGTGGGACTAGCGGGAGGTACTACAATGAGCAGTTCTTC. Translation gives CAWSGTSGRYYNEQFF.

This rearrangement joins TRBV6-6 to TRBJ1-4, with unresolved D. This CDR3 is 14 amino acids long. Germline lookup yields CDR1 MNHNY and CDR2 SVGAGI (reference sequence). V lost 6 bases and J 0 bases, leaving 8 bases between the germline ends. The CDR3 DNA follows: TGTGCCAGCAGGACGGTTGCAACTAATGAAAAACTGTTTTTT. It yields the protein CASRTVATNEKLFF.